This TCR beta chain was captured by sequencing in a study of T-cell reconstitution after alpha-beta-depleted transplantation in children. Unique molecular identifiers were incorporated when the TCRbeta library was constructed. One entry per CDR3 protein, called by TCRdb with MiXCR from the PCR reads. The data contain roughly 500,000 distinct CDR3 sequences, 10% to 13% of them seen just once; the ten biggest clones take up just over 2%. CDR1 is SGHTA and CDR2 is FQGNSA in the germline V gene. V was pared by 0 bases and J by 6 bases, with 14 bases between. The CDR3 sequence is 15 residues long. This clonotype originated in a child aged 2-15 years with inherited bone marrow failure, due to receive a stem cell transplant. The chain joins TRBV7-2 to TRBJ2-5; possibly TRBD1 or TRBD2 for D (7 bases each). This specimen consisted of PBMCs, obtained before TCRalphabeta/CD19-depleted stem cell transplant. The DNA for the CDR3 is TGTGCCAGCAGCTTAGCGGGGAGGGGGCGGAAGACCCAGTACTTC. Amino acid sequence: CASSLAGRGRKTQYF.